The clone carrying this T cell receptor beta chain was recorded at least ten times. Its antigen remains unidentified. The data are from a study of early T cells in non-severe SARS-CoV-2 infection. Study in general: Sequenced bulk RNA came from whole blood that was unsorted, and chains were unpaired. General study results and limits: Matching with VDJdb favored anti-spike CD8 responses (missing private and CD4 specificities).

Unique molecular identifiers were attached to individual cDNA molecules. TCRdb reprocessed the 5' RACE reads with MiXCR, giving one entry per CDR3 protein. The sample includes about 66,000 distinct CDR3 sequences, about 13% seen only once; the top ten take about 8.5%. The CDR3 covers 18 residues. V dropped 2 bases and J dropped 1; count of bases not matched to a gene: 8. Germline values: CDR1 SGHTA, CDR2 FQGNSA. This TCR was sampled from an adult who was a healthcare worker with PCR-confirmed SARS-CoV-2 infection or an uninfected control (not recorded which). The chain has TRBV7-2 and TRBJ2-3, with 11 bases lining up with TRBD2. Sequencing was done on a sample of whole blood. CDR3 in amino acids: CASSLIAGGPLGTDTQYF. The CDR3 DNA sequence: TGTGCCAGCAGCTTAATAGCGGGAGGGCCCCTTGGCACAGATACGCAGTATTTT.